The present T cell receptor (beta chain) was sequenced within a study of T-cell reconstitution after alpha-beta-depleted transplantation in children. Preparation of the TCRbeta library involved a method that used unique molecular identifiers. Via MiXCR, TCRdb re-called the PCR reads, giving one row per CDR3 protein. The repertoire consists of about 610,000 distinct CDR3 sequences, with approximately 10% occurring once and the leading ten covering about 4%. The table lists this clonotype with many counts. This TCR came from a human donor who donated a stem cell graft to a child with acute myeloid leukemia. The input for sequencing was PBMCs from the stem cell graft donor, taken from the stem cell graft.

The CDR3 DNA reads as TGCAGTGCTAGAGGGGTCATAGGCTCCTACGAGCAGTACTTC. Protein: CSARGVIGSYEQYF. The rearrangement links TRBV20-1 to TRBJ2-7, with D unresolved. The V and J ends lost 1 base and 0 bases respectively, with 10 bases between them. The CDR3 consists of 14 residues. Looked up from germline, CDR1 is DFQATT and CDR2 is SNEGSKA (reference sequence).